A single TCR beta chain is shown here with its context. A few counts support this clonotype. Its recognized antigen is unknown. No base qualities exist here, and no much larger clone lies one base off it. Its CDR3 holds 15 amino acids, cysteine through phenylalanine. Only the CDR3 region is kept as DNA, spanning 45 bases read in frame from base 1. Looking up the germline V gene yields CDR1 SGHRS and CDR2 YFSETQ. V has 4 bases trimmed and J has 5 bases trimmed; junction bases matching no gene number 10. The data were obtained in a study of identical twins (TCRdb year 2016). For the study in its entirety: To test whether fetal clonotypes persist, the study used deep sequencing on TCR alpha and beta repertoires from monozygotic twins, unrelated adults of various ages, and cord blood. To rule out contamination, replicate twin experiments were performed at different times with different library preparation protocols.

The library was generated by 5' RACE. Sequenced on an Illumina HiSeq 2000. A universal primer binding site was introduced by template switching, and a unique molecular identifier was present in the final cDNA, enabling accurate counting of TCR cDNA molecules. Specific primers in the conserved constant-segment region were used to synthesize first-strand cDNA for the TCR alpha and beta chains. To control for contamination, every cDNA library was double barcoded, receiving both a SMART-Mk sample barcode and Illumina barcodes. TruSeq adapter sequences along with Illumina sample barcodes were introduced in two successive PCR steps. The TCR alpha and beta cDNA libraries were sequenced on the Illumina HiSeq platform using custom primers. The paper's processing steps were these. MiGEC processed the raw reads to extract unique molecular identifiers, while MiXCR was used to determine the CDR3 positions. For each individual, recombination models were inferred using an EM algorithm with the repgenHMM and IGoR tools. Shared clonotypes were analyzed with the tcR package in R, and sharing was normalized by the product of cloneset sizes. To study raw recombination without the effects of thymic and clonal selection, out-of-frame nonproductive sequences were analyzed. Clones were called with MiXCR by TCRdb after fastp trimmed the public reads at Q25, and only in-frame beta chains were retained. For every CDR3 protein sequence, its rows merge into one entry that carries the most common genes and DNA. TCRdb's processing, not the study's, gives the V and J calls here. For this sample there are about 520,000 distinct CDR3 sequences; roughly a fifth appear just once. About 0.91% of the sample is in the top ten clones.

Every donor was a healthy Caucasian. The twin cohort comprised three pairs of female monozygotic twins, all aged roughly 18 to 29 years. Positive isolation kits from Invitrogen were used to isolate CD4+ and CD8+ T cell populations. What the authors observed across the whole study: Because the same donors could not be followed over many years, the conclusions relied on cross-sectional statistical analysis. Compared with coincidental sharing between unrelated individuals, out-of-frame TCR alpha sequences shared between twins had an excess of sequences with low generation probability. Abundant cord blood beta clonotypes carried fewer insertions; young adult naive repertoires showed a weaker similar trend, while memory repertoires showed none. Zero-insertion analyses could be partly confounded by invariant T cells such as MAIT and iNKT, though diverse VJ usage argued against such confounding for most clonotypes. In monozygotic twins, out-of-frame TCR alpha sharing was systematically underestimated by recombination models, although the models agreed with sharing between unrelated individuals. A weaker excess of twin sharing was found in beta out-of-frame sequences because the signal-to-noise ratio was lowered by fewer shared sequences.

These data also featured in a second study, about T cells expressing NK-cell markers. Taken from the second paper: In sorted CD3+CD56+NKG2C+, CD3+CD56+NKG2C- and CD3+CD56-NKG2C+ T-cell subsets from several donors, TCR beta-chain repertoires were profiled. Of the eight sequenced donors, seven were found to be HCMV-seropositive and one was found to be HCMV-seronegative. In several experiments an anti-gammadeltaTCR antibody was added to restrict sorting to alphabetaTCR-expressing T cells. In six donors, the dominant CD3+CD56+NKG2C+ clonotypes were among the top 10 CD8+ clonotypes and accounted for about 1.0-7.5% of CD8+ T cells. Those dominant clonotypes were again the most abundant among CD3+CD56-NKG2C+ cells in four donors, at about 25-65%. Whether the expanded NKG2C-expressing T cell clones were specific for HCMV antigens was left unclear. The eight sequenced donors were randomly selected healthy volunteers, three men and five women. To determine HCMV serostatus, a commercial ELISA kit was used to detect HCMV-specific IgG in serum. Reads were demultiplexed and grouped by UMI with MIGEC, and clonotypes were assembled and quantified with MiTCR. To exclude erroneous sequences, only TCR cDNA sequences supported by at least two reads were retained. The tcR package was used for downstream repertoire analysis, and clonotypes were matched between fractions using CDR3 nucleotide sequence together with V segment. Antigen specificity was annotated against VDJdb with VDJmatch, allowing one amino acid substitution in CDR3.

Sequencing was performed on CD4+ T cells sorted from blood. This chain joins TRBV5-1 to TRBJ2-5; 8 nucleotides in the junction match TRBD2. This TCR derives from a woman aged 18-35 years in good health. The CDR3 amino acid sequence is: CASSPFGGAWETQYF. The nucleotide sequence reads TGCGCCAGCAGCCCCTTCGGGGGGGCTTGGGAGACCCAGTACTTC.